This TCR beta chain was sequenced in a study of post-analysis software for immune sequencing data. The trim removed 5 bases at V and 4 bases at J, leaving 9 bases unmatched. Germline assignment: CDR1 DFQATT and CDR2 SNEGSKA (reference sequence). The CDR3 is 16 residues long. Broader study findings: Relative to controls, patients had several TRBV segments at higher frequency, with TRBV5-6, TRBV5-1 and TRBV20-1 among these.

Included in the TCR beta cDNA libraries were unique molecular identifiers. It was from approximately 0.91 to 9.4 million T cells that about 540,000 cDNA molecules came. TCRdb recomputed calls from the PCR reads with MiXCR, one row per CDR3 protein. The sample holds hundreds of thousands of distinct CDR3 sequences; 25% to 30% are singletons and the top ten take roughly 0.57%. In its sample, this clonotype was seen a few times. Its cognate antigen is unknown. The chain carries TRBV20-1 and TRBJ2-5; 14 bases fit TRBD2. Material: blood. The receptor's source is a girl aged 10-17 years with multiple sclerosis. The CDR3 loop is CSAGTGTSGSRETQYF. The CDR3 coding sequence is TGCAGTGCTGGAACTGGGACTAGCGGGAGTAGAGAGACCCAGTACTTC.